This T cell receptor beta chain was profiled in a study of T cells after yellow fever vaccination. This clonotype appeared a few times. Its antigen is not known. They built TCR cDNA with 5'RACE template switching, a step that put in a universal primer site and UMIs. A single record per CDR3 protein comes from TCRdb applying MiXCR to the 5' RACE reads. The sample contains 230,000 or so distinct CDR3 sequences, around 6.7% of which appear only once. This CDR3 region has 13 residues. Germline CDR1 and CDR2: SGHVS and FQNEAQ. V was shortened by 0 bases and J by 3 bases, with 5 bases between the two germline ends. Study observations and caveats: The secondary response was weaker but peaked faster, day 5 versus 15.

Sequencing used CD4+ T cells sorted from PBMCs, obtained on the day of the yellow fever booster vaccination. V usage is TRBV7-8 and J usage is TRBJ2-5; no firm D call. This receptor was obtained from a young man who received the YFV17D yellow fever vaccine. The CDR3 DNA sequence: TGTGCCAGCAGCTTAGCCAAAGAAGAGACCCAGTACTTC. This gives the protein CASSLAKEETQYF. The whole variable domain, remainder taken from reference TRBV7-8 and TRBJ2-5, is GAGVSQSPRYKVAKRGQDVALRCDPISGHVSLFWYQQALGQGPEFLTYFQNEAQLDKSGLPSDRFFAERPEGSVSTLKIQRTQQEDSAVYLCASSLAKEETQYFGPGTRLLVL.